Given below is one T cell receptor (beta chain) in context. Its target is unknown. The sample has other DNA sequences that encode this CDR3 too. Germline-derived CDR1 and CDR2 are SNHLY and FYNNEI. The CDR3 length is 13 residues. V lost 3 bases, J lost 4 bases, and 7 bases lay in between. Sequencing used immunoSEQ multiplex PCR; TCRdb keeps in-frame clones, though not all of them. The sample lists around 120,000 clones, about 85% occurring once. The data derive from a study of T cell responses to AZD1222 COVID-19 vaccine. Study results and limitations: Sampled repertoires all dated from after the peak T cell response.

Sequences were derived from peripheral blood, sampled 28 days after the second AZD1222 dose. The chain carries TRBV2 and TRBJ1-5; no clear D gene. The TCR originated in an adult who received the AZD1222 COVID-19 vaccine. The CDR3 bases are TGTGCCAGCAGTGACATGGGGAATCAGCCCCAGCATTTT. It translates to CASSDMGNQPQHF.